This section outlines one TCR beta chain sequence together with its context. TCRdb redid the calling of the 5' RACE reads with MiXCR, one entry per CDR3 protein. The data show tens of thousands of distinct CDR3 sequences, approximately 5.9% seen once. The source of the sample is a study of early T cells in non-severe SARS-CoV-2 infection. Trimming took off 2 bases at V and 4 bases at J, with 9 bases between the two ends. The germline gives CDR1 SGHVS, CDR2 FNYEAQ. The CDR3 totals 14 residues. Sample: whole blood, taken at baseline. This clonotype was obtained from an adult who was a healthcare worker with PCR-confirmed SARS-CoV-2 infection or an uninfected control (not recorded which). The J gene is TRBJ1-5, the V gene TRBV7-6; no reliable D call. The CDR3 sequence: CASSLLGGNQPQHF. In DNA form, the CDR3 reads TGTGCCAGCAGCTTACTTGGCGGGAATCAGCCCCAGCATTTT.